This record looks at one TCR beta chain sequence and its context. The source of the sample is a study of T cell responses to AZD1222 COVID-19 vaccine. The assay was immunoSEQ multiplex PCR, and TCRdb's table has in-frame clones only and misses some. The profile shows some 150,000 clones, over 75% of them singletons. Material: peripheral blood, obtained on day 0 of AZD1222 vaccination. This clonotype originated in an adult in good health.

CDR3 nucleotide sequence: TGTGCCAGCAGCCACCTCCCGGGACAGAACTACGAGCAGTACTTC. It translates to CASSHLPGQNYEQYF. This rearrangement joins TRBV14 to TRBJ2-7; TRBD1 matches 7 bases. The CDR3 contains 15 residues. Germline CDR1 and CDR2: SGHDN and FVKESK. J was trimmed by 3 bases and V by 3 bases; bases with no gene match: 8.